One sample yielded the 10 T cell receptor beta chains listed below, sequenced in a study of cytomegalovirus exposure and HLA in healthy donors. Clones were read by immunoSEQ multiplex PCR, and TCRdb kept only the in-frame ones, dropping some. Found here are 150,000 to 200,000 clones, approximately 86% of them singletons; the top ten hold roughly 2.7%. Source material: PBMCs. The receptors were sampled from a man between 18 and 29 years old in good health and CMV-seropositive.

The J gene is TRBJ2-7, the V gene TRBV14; TRBD1 matches at 7 bases. CDR1 SGHDN and CDR2 FVKESK come from the germline V gene. The CDR3 has 13 residues. The junction had 9 bases not matched to a gene; V was cut back by 7 bases and J by 6 bases. CDR3 DNA: TGTGCCAGCAACGATATCCGGGACAGCGAGCAGTACTTC. Residues: CASNDIRDSEQYF.

The V and J genes are TRBV6-6 and TRBJ1-1; possible D gene TRBD1, 5 bases. The CDR3 spans 15 residues. Per the germline V gene, CDR1 is MNHNY and CDR2 is SVGAGI (reference sequence). V was pared by 0 bases and J by 3 bases, with 11 bases between. CDR3 coding DNA: TGTGCCAGCAGTTACTCGGGGGGAGAGGACACTGAAGCTTTCTTT. Its protein product is CASSYSGGEDTEAFF.

This clone was picked up a small number of times. The chain couples TRBV7-8 to TRBJ2-7, with D possibly TRBD2 on 6 matching bases. The CDR3 runs 11 residues. Trimming took 4 bases from V and 6 from J, leaving 7 bases between them. Germline V gene lookup returns CDR1 SGHVS and CDR2 FQNEAQ. The CDR3 DNA is TGTGCCAGCAGCTCCGGGGGCGAGCAGTACTTC. Protein product: CASSSGGEQYF. Full variable domain (remainder filled in from reference TRBV7-8 and TRBJ2-7): GAGVSQSPRYKVAKRGQDVALRCDPISGHVSLFWYQQALGQGPEFLTYFQNEAQLDKSGLPSDRFFAERPEGSVSTLKIQRTQQEDSAVYLCASSSGGEQYFGPGTRLTVT.

V and J are TRBV7-2 and TRBJ1-4; 9 bases match TRBD1. The CDR3 is 16 residues long. J lost 7 bases, V lost 6 bases, and 12 bases had no gene match. Looked up from germline, CDR1 is SGHTA and CDR2 is FQGNSA. The CDR3 sequence: CASSPPPTGGTEKLFF. As DNA, the CDR3 is TGTGCCAGCAGTCCACCCCCCACAGGGGGCACTGAAAAACTGTTTTTT.

The V gene is TRBV29-1, the J gene TRBJ1-2; possibly TRBD1 for D (6 bases). Germline loops: CDR1 SQVTM, CDR2 ANQGSEA. Trimming shortened V by 7 bases and J by 8 bases, and 17 bases separated the two germline ends. The CDR3 totals 12 residues. Here the CDR3 DNA reads TGCAGCGCCCCGGTGGGGGCTCGCGGCTACACCTTC. Translated, it gives CSAPVGARGYTF.

The chain couples TRBV29-1 to TRBJ1-1, with 11 bases fitting TRBD1. V lost 8 bases, J lost 11 bases, and 13 bases stayed unmatched. CDR1 and CDR2 (germline): SQVTM, ANQGSEA. This CDR3 spans 13 amino acids. CDR3 sequence (DNA): TGCAGCACTGGGGGACAGGGGGGCACTGGGGCTTTCTTT. Its translation is CSTGGQGGTGAFF. The full variable domain, its missing parts supplied by reference TRBV29-1 and TRBJ1-1, is SAVISQKPSRDICQRGTSLTIQCQVDSQVTMMFWYRQQPGQSLTLIATANQGSEATYESGFVIDKFPISRPNLTFSTLTVSNMSPEDSSIYLCSTGGQGGTGAFFGQGTRLTVV.

This chain uses TRBV5-8 with TRBJ1-1, with D unclear. Trimming took 1 base from V and 4 from J, leaving 5 bases between them. The CDR3 length is 12 residues. Germline V gives CDR1 SGHTS, CDR2 YDEGEE. This CDR3 is CASSLRGTEAFF. The CDR3 region has the DNA TGTGCCAGCAGCTTGCGAGGCACTGAAGCTTTCTTT.

This clone was observed a handful of times. The rearrangement uses TRBV7-9 and TRBJ1-1; D unclear. V lost 1 base and J lost 1, with 7 bases in between. CDR3 length: 14 amino acids. The germline CDR1 and CDR2 sequences are SEHNR and FQNEAQ (reference sequence). Written as DNA, the CDR3 is TGTGCCAGCAGCTTAGTGGAGGGGAACACTGAAGCTTTCTTT. Amino acid sequence: CASSLVEGNTEAFF. The whole variable domain, remainder taken from reference TRBV7-9 and TRBJ1-1, is DTGVSQNPRHKITKRGQNVTFRCDPISEHNRLYWYRQTLGQGPEFLTYFQNEAQLEKSRLLSDRFSAERPKGSFSTLEIQRTEQGDSAMYLCASSLVEGNTEAFFGQGTRLTVV.

This sequence joins TRBV2 and TRBJ2-5, with no clear D. Trimming pared 0 bases from V and 2 bases from J, leaving 7 bases between. The CDR3 sequence is 14 residues long. Germline assignment: CDR1 SNHLY and CDR2 FYNNEI. Written as DNA, the CDR3 is TGTGCCAGCAGTGAAGCGGCCAGACAAGAGACCCAGTACTTC. Protein: CASSEAARQETQYF.

The V gene is TRBV5-6, the J gene TRBJ1-5; TRBD1 matches at 8 bases. V lost 2 bases to trimming and J lost 9 bases; unmatched junction nucleotides: 7. Germline-derived CDR1 and CDR2 are SGHDT and YYEEEE. The CDR3 consists of 14 residues. For the CDR3, the DNA is TGTGCCAGCAGCTTCAGGGGGCAAGATAGGCCCCAGCATTTT. Translating it yields CASSFRGQDRPQHF.